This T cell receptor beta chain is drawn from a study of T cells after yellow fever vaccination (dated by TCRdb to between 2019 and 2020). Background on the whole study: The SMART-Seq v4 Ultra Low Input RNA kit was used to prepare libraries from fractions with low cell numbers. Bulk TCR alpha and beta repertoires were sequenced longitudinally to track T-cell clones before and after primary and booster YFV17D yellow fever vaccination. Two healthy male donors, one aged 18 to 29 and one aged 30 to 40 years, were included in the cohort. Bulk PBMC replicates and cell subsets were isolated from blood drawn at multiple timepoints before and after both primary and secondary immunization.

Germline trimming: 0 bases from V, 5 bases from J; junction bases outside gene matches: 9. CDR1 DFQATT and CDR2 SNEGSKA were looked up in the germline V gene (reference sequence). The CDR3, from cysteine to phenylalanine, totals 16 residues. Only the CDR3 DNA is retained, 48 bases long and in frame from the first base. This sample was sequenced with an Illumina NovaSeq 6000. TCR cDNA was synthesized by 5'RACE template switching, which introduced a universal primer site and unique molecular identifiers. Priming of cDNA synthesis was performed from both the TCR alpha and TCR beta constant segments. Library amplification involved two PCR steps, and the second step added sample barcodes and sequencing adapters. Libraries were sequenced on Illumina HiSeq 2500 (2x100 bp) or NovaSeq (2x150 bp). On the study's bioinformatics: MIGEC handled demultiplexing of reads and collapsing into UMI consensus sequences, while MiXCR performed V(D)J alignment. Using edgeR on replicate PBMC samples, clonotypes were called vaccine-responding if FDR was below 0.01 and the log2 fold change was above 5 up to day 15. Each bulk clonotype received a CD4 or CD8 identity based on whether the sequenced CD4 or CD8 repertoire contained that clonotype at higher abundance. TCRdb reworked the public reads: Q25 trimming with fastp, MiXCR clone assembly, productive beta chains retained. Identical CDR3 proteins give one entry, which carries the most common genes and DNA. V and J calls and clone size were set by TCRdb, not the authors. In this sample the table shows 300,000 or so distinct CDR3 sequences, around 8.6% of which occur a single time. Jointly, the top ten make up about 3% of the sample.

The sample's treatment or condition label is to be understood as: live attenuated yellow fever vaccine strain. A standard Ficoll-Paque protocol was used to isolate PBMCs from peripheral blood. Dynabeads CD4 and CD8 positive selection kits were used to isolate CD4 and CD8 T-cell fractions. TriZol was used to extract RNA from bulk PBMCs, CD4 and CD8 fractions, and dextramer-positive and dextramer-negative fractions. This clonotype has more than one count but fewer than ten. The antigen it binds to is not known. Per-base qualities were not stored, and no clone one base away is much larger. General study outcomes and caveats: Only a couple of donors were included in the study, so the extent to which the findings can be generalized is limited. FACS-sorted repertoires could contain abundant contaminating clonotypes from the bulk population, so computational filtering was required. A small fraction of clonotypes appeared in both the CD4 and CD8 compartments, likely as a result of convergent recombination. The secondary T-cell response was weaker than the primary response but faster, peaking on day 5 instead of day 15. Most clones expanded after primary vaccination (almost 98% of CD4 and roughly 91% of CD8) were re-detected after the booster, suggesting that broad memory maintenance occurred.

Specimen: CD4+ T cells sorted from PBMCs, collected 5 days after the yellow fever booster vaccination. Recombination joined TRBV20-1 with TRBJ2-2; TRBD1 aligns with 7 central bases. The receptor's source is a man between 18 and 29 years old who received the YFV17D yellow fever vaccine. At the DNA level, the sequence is TGCAGTGCTAGAGACCAGGGGGTAGGAGTGACCGGGGAGCTGTTTTTT. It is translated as CSARDQGVGVTGELFF.